Detailed here is one T cell receptor beta chain. Its target is unknown. These data originate in a study of cytomegalovirus exposure and HLA in healthy donors. Whole-study results and caveats: Cytomegalovirus-associated TCR beta chains were listed, numbering 150 to 200.

It was with 60 Vbeta and 13 Jbeta primers that the PCR ran. The data were produced by immunoSEQ multiplex PCR, yet TCRdb's version contains in-frame clones alone and is incomplete. This repertoire shows 90,000 to 130,000 clones, roughly 68% found once; its top ten account for roughly 2%. Per the germline V gene, CDR1 is GTSNPN and CDR2 is SVGIG (reference sequence). J gave up 4 bases and V 0 bases, and 0 bases lay outside the gene matches. CDR3 length: 14 residues. Sequencing was carried out using PBMCs. The rearrangement joins TRBV30 to TRBJ2-1; 10 nucleotides line up with TRBD2. This TCR derives from a woman in her 30s in good health and CMV-seronegative. The DNA for the CDR3 is TGTGCCTGGAGTGTACTAGCGGGATACAATGAGCAGTTCTTC. Encoded protein: CAWSVLAGYNEQFF.